This is a list of T cell receptor beta chains from one sample in a study of T cells in Graves' hyperthyroidism and ophthalmopathy. Each CDR3 protein gets one entry after TCRdb re-called the multiplex PCR reads with MiXCR. The sample includes approximately 380,000 distinct CDR3 sequences, more than 12% of them seen just once. Input material: blood. These TCRs come from a man aged 45-60 years with Graves' ophthalmopathy. CDR3s include the opening cysteine and the closing phenylalanine or tryptophan. The order of the fields is J gene, clone size, V gene, D gene, CDR3 protein, CDR3 DNA. The D gene is left open where the match is weak. For some rows the clone size is stated as once, few or many, or as a class when expanded; others skip it.

j_gene: TRBJ2-7
abundance: many
v_gene: TRBV29-1
d_gene: TRBD2
CDR3aa: CSVASGKGPEGPYEQYF
CDR3nt: TGCAGCGTTGCTAGCGGGAAGGGTCCTGAGGGCCCCTACGAGCAGTACTTC

j_gene: TRBJ1-1
abundance: few
v_gene: TRBV12-3/TRBV12-4
d_gene: NA
CDR3aa: CASSPEGENTEAFF
CDR3nt: TGTGCCAGCAGTCCAGAGGGGGAAAACACTGAAGCTTTCTTT

j_gene: TRBJ1-1
abundance: many
v_gene: TRBV3-1
d_gene: NA
CDR3aa: CASSQVGEANTEAFF
CDR3nt: TGTGCCAGCAGCCAAGTTGGGGAGGCGAACACTGAAGCTTTCTTT

j_gene: TRBJ2-2
abundance: NA
v_gene: TRBV6-1
d_gene: TRBD1
CDR3aa: CATGDRGGGELFF
CDR3nt: TGTGCCACCGGGGACAGGGGAGGCGGGGAGCTGTTTTTT

j_gene: TRBJ1-5
abundance: NA
v_gene: TRBV29-1
d_gene: NA
CDR3aa: CSVSGGGGNQPQHF
CDR3nt: TGCAGCGTCTCTGGGGGAGGTGGCAATCAGCCCCAGCATTTT

j_gene: TRBJ1-5
abundance: many
v_gene: TRBV5-5
d_gene: TRBD1
CDR3aa: CASSLGGQGVNQPQHF
CDR3nt: TGTGCCAGCAGCTTGGGTGGACAGGGAGTCAATCAGCCCCAGCATTTT

j_gene: TRBJ1-1
abundance: many
v_gene: TRBV5-6
d_gene: TRBD1
CDR3aa: CASSLYDRGHTEAFF
CDR3nt: TGTGCCAGCAGCCTCTACGACAGGGGGCACACTGAAGCTTTCTTT

j_gene: TRBJ1-1
abundance: many
v_gene: TRBV3-1
d_gene: NA
CDR3aa: CASSKGKGTEAFF
CDR3nt: TGTGCCAGCAGCAAGGGGAAAGGCACTGAAGCTTTCTTT

j_gene: TRBJ2-2
abundance: many
v_gene: TRBV3-1
d_gene: NA
CDR3aa: CASSQGAARHGELFF
CDR3nt: TGTGCCAGCAGCCAAGGCGCGGCGCGACACGGGGAGCTGTTTTTT

j_gene: TRBJ1-1
abundance: many
v_gene: TRBV5-1
d_gene: NA
CDR3aa: CASSSGETEAFF
CDR3nt: TGCGCCAGCAGCAGCGGTGAAACTGAAGCTTTCTTT

j_gene: TRBJ2-1
abundance: few
v_gene: TRBV9
d_gene: NA
CDR3aa: CASSVGLDRFNEQFF
CDR3nt: TGTGCCAGCAGCGTAGGACTAGATCGATTCAATGAGCAGTTCTTC

j_gene: TRBJ2-5
abundance: many
v_gene: TRBV11-2
d_gene: TRBD2
CDR3aa: CASSLEWTSGRETQYF
CDR3nt: TGTGCCAGCAGCTTAGAATGGACTAGCGGGAGAGAGACCCAGTACTTC

j_gene: TRBJ2-7
abundance: NA
v_gene: TRBV20-1
d_gene: NA
CDR3aa: CSARDIRNYEQYF
CDR3nt: TGCAGTGCTAGAGATATACGGAACTACGAGCAGTACTTC

j_gene: TRBJ2-7
abundance: few
v_gene: TRBV6-1
d_gene: TRBD2
CDR3aa: CASGGLAGGNLREQYF
CDR3nt: TGTGCCAGCGGGGGACTAGCGGGAGGCAACCTACGGGAGCAGTACTTC

j_gene: TRBJ1-1
abundance: few
v_gene: TRBV29-1
d_gene: NA
CDR3aa: CSVGWEEAFF
CDR3nt: TGCAGCGTAGGGTGGGAGGAAGCTTTCTTT

j_gene: TRBJ1-2
abundance: NA
v_gene: TRBV3-1
d_gene: NA
CDR3aa: CANSQVDYGYTF
CDR3nt: TGTGCCAACAGCCAAGTTGATTATGGCTACACCTTC

j_gene: TRBJ2-1
abundance: many
v_gene: TRBV29-1
d_gene: NA
CDR3aa: CSVEGSAYNEQFF
CDR3nt: TGCAGCGTCGAAGGTTCCGCCTACAATGAGCAGTTCTTC

j_gene: TRBJ2-2
abundance: few
v_gene: TRBV4-1
d_gene: NA
CDR3aa: CASSQSPRAGELFF
CDR3nt: TGCGCCAGCAGCCAATCCCCTAGAGCCGGGGAGCTGTTTTTT

j_gene: TRBJ2-5
abundance: NA
v_gene: TRBV5-6
d_gene: NA
CDR3aa: CASSSHPRDQETQYF
CDR3nt: TGTGCCAGCAGCTCGCACCCGCGGGACCAAGAGACCCAGTACTTC

j_gene: TRBJ2-4
abundance: many
v_gene: TRBV30
d_gene: NA
CDR3aa: CAWSSDKNIQYF
CDR3nt: TGTGCCTGGAGTTCAGACAAAAACATTCAGTACTTC

j_gene: TRBJ2-3
abundance: many
v_gene: TRBV4-1
d_gene: NA
CDR3aa: CASSQDTVSDTQYF
CDR3nt: TGCGCCAGCAGCCAAGATACCGTCTCGGATACGCAGTATTTT

j_gene: TRBJ2-1
abundance: NA
v_gene: TRBV12-5
d_gene: NA
CDR3aa: CASGPGYSGSYNEQFF
CDR3nt: TGTGCTAGTGGCCCGGGGTACAGCGGCTCCTACAATGAGCAGTTCTTC

j_gene: TRBJ2-7
abundance: many
v_gene: TRBV10-3
d_gene: NA
CDR3aa: CAIRATGSYEQYF
CDR3nt: TGTGCCATCAGGGCTACAGGGTCCTACGAGCAGTACTTC

j_gene: TRBJ1-1
abundance: NA
v_gene: TRBV12-3/TRBV12-4
d_gene: NA
CDR3aa: CASSPYLGLRNTEAFF
CDR3nt: TGTGCCAGCAGCCCCTATCTGGGACTGAGGAACACTGAAGCTTTCTTT

j_gene: TRBJ2-3
abundance: NA
v_gene: TRBV5-1
d_gene: TRBD2
CDR3aa: CATTSTSGMTDTQYF
CDR3nt: TGCGCCACTACCTCGACTAGCGGGATGACAGATACGCAGTATTTT

j_gene: TRBJ2-5
abundance: many
v_gene: TRBV20-1
d_gene: TRBD2
CDR3aa: CSAGGFWGGKPETQYF
CDR3nt: TGCAGTGCTGGAGGATTCTGGGGAGGGAAGCCAGAGACCCAGTACTTC

j_gene: TRBJ2-7
abundance: NA
v_gene: TRBV5-1
d_gene: NA
CDR3aa: CASSLDISEQYF
CDR3nt: TGCGCCAGCAGCTTGGACATATCCGAGCAGTACTTC

j_gene: TRBJ1-6
abundance: NA
v_gene: TRBV19
d_gene: TRBD1
CDR3aa: CASRPDRGLNSPLHF
CDR3nt: TGTGCCAGTAGGCCGGACAGGGGGTTGAATTCACCCCTCCACTTT

j_gene: TRBJ2-7
abundance: few
v_gene: TRBV12-3/TRBV12-4
d_gene: TRBD2
CDR3aa: CASSSRGSPSYEQYF
CDR3nt: TGTGCCAGCAGTTCCCGCGGGAGCCCCTCCTACGAGCAGTACTTC

j_gene: TRBJ2-1
abundance: few
v_gene: TRBV9
d_gene: NA
CDR3aa: CASSYRQAVAYNEQFF
CDR3nt: TGTGCCAGCAGCTACAGACAGGCCGTTGCCTACAATGAGCAGTTCTTC

j_gene: TRBJ2-5
abundance: many
v_gene: TRBV12-3/TRBV12-4
d_gene: NA
CDR3aa: CASTLDGGLRETQYF
CDR3nt: TGTGCCAGCACCTTAGACGGGGGCCTCCGAGAGACCCAGTACTTC

j_gene: TRBJ2-3
abundance: many
v_gene: TRBV20-1
d_gene: TRBD2
CDR3aa: CSARDRLAGYTDTQYF
CDR3nt: TGCAGTGCTAGAGATCGACTAGCGGGGTACACAGATACGCAGTATTTT

j_gene: TRBJ2-5
abundance: many
v_gene: TRBV12-3/TRBV12-4
d_gene: NA
CDR3aa: CASSPIAGTQYF
CDR3nt: TGTGCCAGCAGTCCGATAGCAGGGACCCAGTACTTC

j_gene: TRBJ2-3
abundance: many
v_gene: TRBV29-1
d_gene: NA
CDR3aa: CSVAIPLSGPSTDTQYF
CDR3nt: TGCAGCGTTGCGATTCCTCTCAGCGGGCCTAGCACAGATACGCAGTATTTT

j_gene: TRBJ2-7
abundance: few
v_gene: TRBV11-2
d_gene: TRBD2
CDR3aa: CASSRTSGRAVHEQYF
CDR3nt: TGTGCCAGCAGCCGGACTAGCGGGAGGGCGGTCCACGAGCAGTACTTC

j_gene: TRBJ2-1
abundance: many
v_gene: TRBV30
d_gene: TRBD2
CDR3aa: CAWQAGGGYNEQFF
CDR3nt: TGTGCCTGGCAGGCGGGAGGGGGATACAATGAGCAGTTCTTC

j_gene: TRBJ2-3
abundance: few
v_gene: TRBV20-1
d_gene: NA
CDR3aa: CSASSGTTTDTQYF
CDR3nt: TGCAGTGCAAGTAGCGGCACGACCACAGATACGCAGTATTTT

j_gene: TRBJ2-1
abundance: NA
v_gene: TRBV3-1
d_gene: TRBD2
CDR3aa: CASSRGTSGKTRDNEQFF
CDR3nt: TGTGCCAGCAGCCGGGGGACTAGCGGGAAGACACGGGACAATGAGCAGTTCTTC

j_gene: TRBJ2-7
abundance: many
v_gene: TRBV20-1
d_gene: TRBD2
CDR3aa: CRPIAGGSYEQYF
CDR3nt: TGCAGACCTATAGCGGGAGGGTCCTACGAGCAGTACTTC

j_gene: TRBJ2-6
abundance: NA
v_gene: TRBV6-5
d_gene: TRBD2
CDR3aa: CASSYPAGGTGANVLTF
CDR3nt: TGTGCCAGCAGTTACCCCGCGGGGGGCACCGGGGCCAACGTCCTGACTTTC

j_gene: TRBJ1-6
abundance: many
v_gene: TRBV30
d_gene: NA
CDR3aa: CAWSGSAGSLHF
CDR3nt: TGTGCCTGGAGCGGGTCGGCTGGATCCCTCCACTTT

j_gene: TRBJ2-5
abundance: NA
v_gene: TRBV7-2
d_gene: NA
CDR3aa: CATKPSPGRAETQYF
CDR3nt: TGTGCCACCAAACCAAGCCCAGGGCGGGCCGAGACCCAGTACTTC

j_gene: TRBJ2-3
abundance: many
v_gene: TRBV11-3
d_gene: NA
CDR3aa: CASSLGDGTDTQYF
CDR3nt: TGTGCCAGCAGCTTAGGGGACGGCACAGATACGCAGTATTTT

j_gene: TRBJ2-2
abundance: many
v_gene: TRBV27
d_gene: TRBD1
CDR3aa: CASRAGTGSGGELFF
CDR3nt: TGTGCCAGCAGGGCCGGGACAGGGTCCGGCGGGGAGCTGTTTTTT

j_gene: TRBJ1-2
abundance: many
v_gene: TRBV3-1
d_gene: NA
CDR3aa: CASSQGRAGGGYTF
CDR3nt: TGTGCCAGCAGCCAAGGCAGGGCCGGGGGTGGCTACACCTTC

j_gene: TRBJ2-3
abundance: few
v_gene: TRBV10-3
d_gene: TRBD1
CDR3aa: CASRPGQGHTDTQYF
CDR3nt: TGTGCCAGCCGACCGGGACAGGGACACACAGATACGCAGTATTTT

j_gene: TRBJ1-2
abundance: many
v_gene: TRBV13
d_gene: NA
CDR3aa: CASSDRTSGYTF
CDR3nt: TGTGCCAGCAGCGATCGGACATCTGGCTACACCTTC

j_gene: TRBJ2-7
abundance: many
v_gene: TRBV11-2
d_gene: TRBD2
CDR3aa: CASKAGLMSEQYF
CDR3nt: TGTGCCAGCAAAGCGGGACTTATGAGCGAGCAGTACTTC

j_gene: TRBJ2-1
abundance: many
v_gene: TRBV4-1
d_gene: NA
CDR3aa: CASSQAPDNAGNEQFF
CDR3nt: TGCGCCAGCAGCCAAGCTCCGGACAATGCGGGCAATGAGCAGTTCTTC

j_gene: TRBJ1-5
abundance: NA
v_gene: TRBV11-1
d_gene: TRBD1
CDR3aa: CASSLTLRQGADQPQHF
CDR3nt: TGTGCCAGCAGCTTAACCCTCAGACAGGGGGCGGATCAGCCCCAGCATTTT

j_gene: TRBJ1-3
abundance: NA
v_gene: TRBV4-1
d_gene: NA
CDR3aa: CASSQDWGASGNTIYF
CDR3nt: TGCGCCAGCAGCCAAGATTGGGGGGCTTCTGGAAACACCATATATTTT

j_gene: TRBJ2-3
abundance: once
v_gene: TRBV7-6
d_gene: NA
CDR3aa: CASSLAGEVGQQYF
CDR3nt: TGTGCCAGCAGCTTAGCAGGGGAGGTGGGTCAGCAGTATTTT

j_gene: TRBJ2-1
abundance: few
v_gene: TRBV7-9
d_gene: NA
CDR3aa: CASSQGTLKNNEQFF
CDR3nt: TGTGCCAGCAGCCAGGGGACACTCAAGAACAATGAGCAGTTCTTC

j_gene: TRBJ2-1
abundance: many
v_gene: TRBV30
d_gene: NA
CDR3aa: CAWTPGPPNEQFF
CDR3nt: TGTGCCTGGACCCCGGGACCCCCCAATGAGCAGTTCTTC

j_gene: TRBJ1-4
abundance: NA
v_gene: TRBV13
d_gene: TRBD1
CDR3aa: CAGSQGTTGGYEKLFF
CDR3nt: TGTGCCGGCAGTCAGGGGACGACAGGGGGATATGAAAAACTGTTTTTT

j_gene: TRBJ1-1
abundance: many
v_gene: TRBV20-1
d_gene: NA
CDR3aa: CSARFGVMNTEAFF
CDR3nt: TGCAGTGCTAGATTTGGGGTAATGAACACTGAAGCTTTCTTT

j_gene: TRBJ2-1
abundance: many
v_gene: TRBV20-1
d_gene: TRBD2
CDR3aa: CSARAASGLVEQFF
CDR3nt: TGCAGTGCTAGAGCGGCTAGCGGCCTGGTTGAGCAGTTCTTC

j_gene: TRBJ2-3
abundance: many
v_gene: TRBV29-1
d_gene: TRBD1
CDR3aa: CSVERGGPDTQYF
CDR3nt: TGCAGCGTTGAAAGAGGGGGCCCAGATACGCAGTATTTT

j_gene: TRBJ2-1
abundance: many
v_gene: TRBV5-1
d_gene: NA
CDR3aa: CASSLWESSYNEQFF
CDR3nt: TGCGCCAGCAGCTTGTGGGAGAGCTCCTACAATGAGCAGTTCTTC

j_gene: TRBJ2-7
abundance: many
v_gene: TRBV29-1
d_gene: NA
CDR3aa: CSVDEGPYEQYF
CDR3nt: TGCAGCGTTGACGAGGGGCCTTACGAGCAGTACTTC